This is a list of T cell receptor beta chains from one sample in a study of blood T cell repertoires in COVID-19. Data came from immunoSEQ multiplex PCR; TCRdb stores just in-frame clones and leaves some out. Among around 150,000 clones, roughly 79% were seen once, and the ten largest hold about 24%. Input material: peripheral blood. The receptors stem from a woman older than 75 with acute or convalescent COVID-19. CDR3s include the opening cysteine and the closing phenylalanine or tryptophan. The D gene is left open where the match is weak. Clone size is stated in some rows and not others, as once, few, many or a class when expanded.

V gene	J gene	D gene	clone size	CDR3 DNA	CDR3 protein
TRBV4-1	TRBJ2-3	TRBD2	-	TGCGCCAGCACCCCGACTAGCGGAAGCACAGATACGCAGTATTTT	CASTPTSGSTDTQYF
TRBV11-3	TRBJ2-6	-	-	TGTGCCAGCAGCTCGCGAGATGCTGGGACTGGGTATTCTGGGGCCAACGTCCTGACTTTC	CASSSRDAGTGYSGANVLTF
TRBV10-3	TRBJ2-5	TRBD2	-	TGTGCCATCAAGGCTAGCGGTCCGGGGGAGACCCAGTACTTC	CAIKASGPGETQYF
TRBV2	TRBJ2-1	TRBD1	-	TGTGCCAGCAGTCCACAGGGGACTGAGCAGTTCTTC	CASSPQGTEQFF
TRBV11-2	TRBJ1-6	-	-	TGTGCCAGCAGCCAAAGCTCCCATAATTCACCCCTCCACTTT	CASSQSSHNSPLHF
TRBV6-5	TRBJ2-1	-	-	TGTGCCAGCAGTTACTCCTTAGCGGAGTACAATGAGCAGTTCTTC	CASSYSLAEYNEQFF
TRBV18	TRBJ2-7	TRBD1	-	TGTGCCAGCTCCCCCGGGACAGGGGTTTACGAGCAGTACTTC	CASSPGTGVYEQYF
TRBV5-1	TRBJ2-5	-	-	TGCGCCAGCAGCTCCGGACAGTTACAAGAGACCCAGTACTTC	CASSSGQLQETQYF
TRBV27	TRBJ1-1	-	-	TGTGCCAGCAATTCCGGGGGGCGGACTGAAGCTTTCTTT	CASNSGGRTEAFF
TRBV7-2	TRBJ1-1	-	once	TGTGCCAGCAGCTTAGTGCAGGGGAACACTGAAGCTTTCTTT	CASSLVQGNTEAFF
TRBV5-4	TRBJ2-5	TRBD2	-	TGTGCCAGCAGCTCCCCCGGTGGACTAGTAGAGACCCAGTACTTC	CASSSPGGLVETQYF
TRBV19	TRBJ1-3	-	-	TGTGCCAGTAGTATAGGATTCCGGGAGGGCTACACCATATATTTT	CASSIGFREGYTIYF
TRBV6-1	TRBJ1-4	TRBD1	-	TGTGCCAGCAGTGACGGGACAGGGGATGAAAAACTGTTTTTT	CASSDGTGDEKLFF
TRBV29-1	TRBJ1-2	-	-	TGCAGCGTTGAAGTCGGGATCCCTTATGGCTACACCTTC	CSVEVGIPYGYTF
TRBV3-1/TRBV3-2	TRBJ1-2	-	-	TGTGCCAGCAGCCAAGGTTTGACAGTTGACTATGGCTACACCTTC	CASSQGLTVDYGYTF
TRBV30	TRBJ2-7	TRBD1	-	TGTGCCTGGAGTGGTGGGGGACAGGGGAGAGTATACGAGCAGTACTTC	CAWSGGGQGRVYEQYF
TRBV11-2	TRBJ1-4	-	-	TGTGCCAGCAGCCCCAGGGGTCGAACAACTAATGAAAAACTGTTTTTT	CASSPRGRTTNEKLFF
TRBV27	TRBJ1-1	-	-	TGTGCCAGCAGTTTACTCGGGGGGTGGGACACTGAAGCTTTCTTT	CASSLLGGWDTEAFF
TRBV29-1	TRBJ2-3	-	-	TGCAGCGTTGAATGGGCCACAGATACGCAGTATTTT	CSVEWATDTQYF
TRBV10-2	TRBJ1-4	TRBD1	-	TGCGCCAGCAGGGGACAGACCATCGAAAAACTGTTTTTT	CASRGQTIEKLFF
TRBV5-1	TRBJ2-3	TRBD2	-	TGCGCCAGCAGCTCCCGAGTAGCGGGAGTTGGGACAGATACGCAGTATTTT	CASSSRVAGVGTDTQYF
TRBV6-6	TRBJ1-1	-	-	TGTGCCAGCAGTTACTCTGGCGCGGGGGACACTGAAGCTTTCTTT	CASSYSGAGDTEAFF
TRBV3-1/TRBV3-2	TRBJ1-4	TRBD1	-	TGTGCCAGCAGCCAGCCGGGACAGCCCGTCGACTACTATTTT	CASSQPGQPVDYYF
TRBV5-1	TRBJ2-5	TRBD1	-	TGCGCCAGCAGCTTGAACACAGGGGGCGGGGAGACCCAGTACTTC	CASSLNTGGGETQYF
TRBV12-3/TRBV12-4	TRBJ1-1	-	-	TGTGCCAGCAGTTTAGGGACAGTTGAAGCTTTCTTT	CASSLGTVEAFF
TRBV2	TRBJ1-2	-	-	TGTGCCAGCAGTGAGCTCCAGGCGCTTAACTATGGCTACACCTTC	CASSELQALNYGYTF
TRBV6-2/TRBV6-3	TRBJ2-2	-	-	TGTGCCAGCAGTTACTCCAGGGGCACCGGGGAGCTGTTTTTT	CASSYSRGTGELFF
TRBV6-5	TRBJ1-2	TRBD1	-	TGTGCCAGCAGCCTTACGAGGACAGGGTTTGGCTACACCTTC	CASSLTRTGFGYTF
TRBV5-1	TRBJ1-1	TRBD1	-	TGCGCCAGCAGCGCCCGGACAGGGGGCTTGAATGAAGCTTTCTTT	CASSARTGGLNEAFF
TRBV7-8	TRBJ1-2	-	-	TGTGCCAGCAGCGTAGCCACACGCGGCTATGGCTACACCTTC	CASSVATRGYGYTF
TRBV3-1/TRBV3-2	TRBJ1-2	TRBD1	-	TGTGCCAGCAGCCGCGGGGGGGACAGCTATGGCTACACCTTC	CASSRGGDSYGYTF
TRBV5-4	TRBJ1-2	-	-	TGTGCCAGCAGCTCCGGGACTCATGCCTATGGCTACACCTTC	CASSSGTHAYGYTF
TRBV4-3	TRBJ1-4	-	-	TGCGCCAGCAGCCAGGGCATGGTAGGCTCAACTAATGAAAAACTGTTTTTT	CASSQGMVGSTNEKLFF
TRBV7-9	TRBJ2-7	TRBD1	few	TGTGCCAGCATGGATGAGGACAGGGACTACGAGCAGTACTTC	CASMDEDRDYEQYF
TRBV19	TRBJ2-1	TRBD2	few	TGTGCCAGTAGCGTAGCGGGAGGAATTGGTGAGCAGTTCTTC	CASSVAGGIGEQFF
TRBV3-1/TRBV3-2	TRBJ2-5	TRBD2	-	TGTGCCAGCAGCTTACTAGCGGGAGCGGCCCAGTACTTC	CASSLLAGAAQYF
TRBV7-2	TRBJ2-1	TRBD1	-	TGTGCCAGCAGCTCCGACAGGGGCTCCTACAATGAGCAGTTCTTC	CASSSDRGSYNEQFF
TRBV9	TRBJ2-1	-	-	TGTGCCAGCAGCGCAGGGTGGTCCTACAATGAGCAGTTCTTC	CASSAGWSYNEQFF
TRBV6-5	TRBJ2-7	TRBD2	-	TGTGCCAGCACAAAGGGACTAGCGGGAGTAGGCGAGCAGTACTTC	CASTKGLAGVGEQYF
TRBV19	TRBJ2-5	TRBD1	few	TGTGCCAGTAGTATGGCCGGGACAGGGATGGAGACCCAGTACTTC	CASSMAGTGMETQYF
TRBV5-6	TRBJ1-5	TRBD1	-	TGTGCCAGCAGCAGAAGAACCGGGACAGGGGGCAGGCAGCCCCAGCATTTT	CASSRRTGTGGRQPQHF
TRBV27	TRBJ1-2	TRBD1	-	TGTGCCAGCAGTTTATGGGGACAGGCGGATGGCTACACCTTC	CASSLWGQADGYTF
TRBV9	TRBJ1-2	TRBD1	once	TGTGCCAGCAGCTCGCAGGGACAGGGGGCGAATGGCTACACCTTC	CASSSQGQGANGYTF
TRBV6-2/TRBV6-3	TRBJ2-7	TRBD2	-	TGTGCCAGCAGCCTAAGTTCTAGCGGGAGTTCCCGCTACGAGCAGTACTTC	CASSLSSSGSSRYEQYF
TRBV19	TRBJ1-5	-	-	TGTGCCAGTAGTTTTACAGGGCCTAGCAATCAGCCCCAGCATTTT	CASSFTGPSNQPQHF
TRBV5-1	TRBJ2-2	-	-	TGCGCCAGCAGCCGCGGGGCGGCGAACACCGGGGAGCTGTTTTTT	CASSRGAANTGELFF
TRBV10-1	TRBJ2-7	-	-	TGCGCCAGCAGTTTCCGACAATACGGCGAGCAGTACTTC	CASSFRQYGEQYF
TRBV9	TRBJ1-1	-	-	TGTGCCAGCAGCCCTCAAGGGGGGAACACTGAAGCTTTCTTT	CASSPQGGNTEAFF
TRBV15	TRBJ2-7	-	once	TGTGCCACATCCCAGGGTTACGACGAGCAGTACTTC	CATSQGYDEQYF
TRBV3-1/TRBV3-2	TRBJ1-5	-	-	TGTGCCAGCAGCCCCTACCCTCCACTCAATCAGCCCCAGCATTTT	CASSPYPPLNQPQHF
TRBV14	TRBJ1-4	-	once	TGTGCCAGCAGCCAAGATCGCGGGGCAACTAATGAAAAACTGTTTTTT	CASSQDRGATNEKLFF
TRBV6-5	TRBJ1-2	-	-	TGTGCCAGCAGTTATAGCGCCTCAATCTATGGCTACACCTTC	CASSYSASIYGYTF
TRBV9	TRBJ2-2	TRBD2	-	TGTGCCAGCAGCGTAGTAAGCGGGAGGGCCGCCCGGGAGCTGTTTTTT	CASSVVSGRAARELFF
TRBV6-5	TRBJ2-2	-	-	TGTGCCAGCAGTTACGGGGAGCACACCGGGGAGCTGTTTTTT	CASSYGEHTGELFF
TRBV4-2	TRBJ2-7	TRBD2	-	TGTGCCAGCAGCCAAGGCCCACTAGCGGGACCCTACGAGCAGTACTTC	CASSQGPLAGPYEQYF
TRBV6-2/TRBV6-3	TRBJ2-3	-	many	TGTGCCAGCAGTCCCGGGGATTCTAGCGTGGGTACAGATACGCAGTATTTT	CASSPGDSSVGTDTQYF
TRBV7-6	TRBJ2-2	-	-	TGTGCCAGCAGGTTACAGGGTACCCCCGGGGAGCTGTTTTTT	CASRLQGTPGELFF